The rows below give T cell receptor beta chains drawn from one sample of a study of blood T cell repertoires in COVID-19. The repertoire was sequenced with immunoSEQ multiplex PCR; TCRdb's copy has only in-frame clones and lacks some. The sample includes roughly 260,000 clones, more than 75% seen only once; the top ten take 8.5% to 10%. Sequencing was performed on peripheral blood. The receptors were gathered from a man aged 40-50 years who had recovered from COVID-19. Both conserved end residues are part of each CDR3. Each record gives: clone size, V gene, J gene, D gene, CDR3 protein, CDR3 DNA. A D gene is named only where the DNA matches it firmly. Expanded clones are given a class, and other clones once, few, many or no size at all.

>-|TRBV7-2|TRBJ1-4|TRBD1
CASSPQGAGNEKLFF
TGTGCCAGCAGCCCCCAGGGGGCGGGTAATGAAAAACTGTTTTTT
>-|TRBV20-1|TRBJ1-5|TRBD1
CSASEGAGPGRNQPQHF
TGCAGTGCTAGTGAGGGGGCAGGGCCAGGACGCAATCAGCCCCAGCATTTT
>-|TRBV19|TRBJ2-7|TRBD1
CASSIQDRGLRTYEQYF
TGTGCCAGTAGTATTCAGGACAGGGGGCTTCGGACCTACGAGCAGTACTTC
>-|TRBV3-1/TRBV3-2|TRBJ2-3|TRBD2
CAKPGPRERGRKFTSTDTQYF
TGTGCCAAGCCGGGGCCGCGGGAGCGGGGGCGAAAATTTACTAGCACAGATACGCAGTATTTT
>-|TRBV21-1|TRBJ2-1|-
CASSKGAGTGNNEQFF
TGTGCCAGCAGCAAAGGGGCCGGGACAGGCAACAATGAGCAGTTCTTC
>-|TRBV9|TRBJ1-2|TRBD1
CASSTRTGVNYGYTF
TGTGCCAGCAGCACTCGGACAGGGGTCAACTATGGCTACACCTTC
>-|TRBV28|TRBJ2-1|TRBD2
CASTLPGTSINEQFF
TGTGCCAGCACCTTACCTGGGACTAGCATCAATGAGCAGTTCTTC
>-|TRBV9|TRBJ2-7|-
CASSPSRWGERRYEQYF
TGTGCCAGCAGCCCAAGTCGATGGGGGGAGAGGCGCTACGAGCAGTACTTC
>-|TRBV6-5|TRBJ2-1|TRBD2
CASRAYGLAGGEQFF
TGTGCCAGCAGGGCCTACGGACTAGCGGGAGGTGAGCAGTTCTTC
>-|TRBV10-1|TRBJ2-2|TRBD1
CASEDRGNTGELFF
TGCGCCAGCGAGGACAGGGGGAACACCGGGGAGCTGTTTTTT
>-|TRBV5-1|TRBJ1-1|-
CASSLTLDRFEAFF
TGCGCCAGCAGCTTGACCCTTGACAGGTTTGAAGCTTTCTTT
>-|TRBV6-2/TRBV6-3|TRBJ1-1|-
CASSYIATGLMNTEAFF
TGTGCCAGCAGTTATATAGCGACGGGACTCATGAACACTGAAGCTTTCTTT
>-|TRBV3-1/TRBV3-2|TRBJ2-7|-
CASSQEDSSYEQYF
TGTGCCAGCAGCCAAGAAGACTCCTCCTACGAGCAGTACTTC
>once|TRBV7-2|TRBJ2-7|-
CASSTRQPYEQYF
TGTGCCAGCAGCACCAGACAGCCCTACGAGCAGTACTTC
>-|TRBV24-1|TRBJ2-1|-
CATSDLTNEQFF
TGTGCCACCAGTGATTTGACTAATGAGCAGTTCTTC
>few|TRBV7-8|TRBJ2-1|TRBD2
CASSPRRLADTYNEQFF
TGTGCCAGCAGCCCACGAAGACTAGCGGATACCTACAATGAGCAGTTCTTC
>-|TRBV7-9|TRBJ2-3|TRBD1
CASSPQQGPSTDTQYF
TGTGCCAGCAGCCCACAACAGGGGCCTAGCACAGATACGCAGTATTTT
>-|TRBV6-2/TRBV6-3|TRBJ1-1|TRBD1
CASSWGQSNTEAFF
TGTGCCAGCAGCTGGGGACAGTCGAACACTGAAGCTTTCTTT
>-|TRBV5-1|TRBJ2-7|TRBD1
CASSFTGASYEQYF
TGCGCCAGCAGCTTTACAGGGGCATCCTACGAGCAGTACTTC
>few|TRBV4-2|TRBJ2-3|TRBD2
CASSQTRERGDTQYF
TGTGCCAGCAGCCAAACTCGGGAGCGGGGAGATACGCAGTATTTT
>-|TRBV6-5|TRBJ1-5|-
CASSQGNNQPQHF
TGTGCCAGCAGCCAGGGGAACAATCAGCCCCAGCATTTT
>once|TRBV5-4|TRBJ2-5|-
CASSIGGKETQYF
TGTGCCAGCAGCATAGGAGGGAAAGAGACCCAGTACTTC
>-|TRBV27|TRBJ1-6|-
CASSLSAGTPNSPLHF
TGTGCCAGCAGTTTATCCGCAGGAACCCCGAATTCACCCCTCCACTTT
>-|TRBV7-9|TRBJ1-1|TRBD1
CASSPSGQLNTEAFF
TGTGCCAGCAGCCCGTCGGGACAGCTGAACACTGAAGCTTTCTTT
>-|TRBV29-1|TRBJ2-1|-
CSVEDGMDEQFF
TGCAGCGTTGAAGACGGGATGGATGAGCAGTTCTTC
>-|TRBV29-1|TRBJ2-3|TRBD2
CSGGLAGSTDTQYF
TGCAGCGGCGGACTAGCGGGAAGCACAGATACGCAGTATTTT
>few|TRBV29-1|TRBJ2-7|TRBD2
CSTTSGSYEQYF
TGCAGCACAACTAGCGGGTCCTACGAGCAGTACTTC
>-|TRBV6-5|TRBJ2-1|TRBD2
CASSYGTSGAYNEQFF
TGTGCCAGCAGTTACGGGACTAGCGGGGCCTACAATGAGCAGTTCTTC
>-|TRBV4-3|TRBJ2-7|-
CASSQESRGTYEQYF
TGCGCCAGCAGCCAAGAATCCAGGGGGACTTACGAGCAGTACTTC
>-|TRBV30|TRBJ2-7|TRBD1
CAWSLPRQGSGYEQYF
TGTGCCTGGAGTCTCCCCCGACAGGGAAGTGGCTACGAGCAGTACTTC
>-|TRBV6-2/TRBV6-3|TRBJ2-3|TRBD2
CASSYDQREGIRTDTQYF
TGTGCCAGCAGTTACGATCAGCGGGAGGGGATTCGCACAGATACGCAGTATTTT
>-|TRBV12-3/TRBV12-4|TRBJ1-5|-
CASSLTENQPQHF
TGTGCCAGCAGCTTGACAGAAAATCAGCCCCAGCATTTT
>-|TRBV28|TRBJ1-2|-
CASSLGRVDYGYTF
TGTGCCAGCAGTTTAGGCAGGGTTGACTATGGCTACACCTTC
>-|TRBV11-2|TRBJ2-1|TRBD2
CASSRGLAGGNEQFF
TGTGCCAGCAGCCGGGGACTAGCGGGAGGAAATGAGCAGTTCTTC
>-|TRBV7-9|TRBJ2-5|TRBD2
CASSRGLAGRQETQYF
TGTGCCAGCAGTCGAGGACTAGCGGGTAGACAAGAGACCCAGTACTTC
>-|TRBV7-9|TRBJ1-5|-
CASSLGQQGQPQHF
TGTGCCAGCAGCTTAGGGCAACAGGGCCAGCCCCAGCATTTT
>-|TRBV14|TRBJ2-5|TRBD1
CASSRQGQVQTQYF
TGTGCCAGCAGCCGGCAAGGACAGGTCCAGACCCAGTACTTC
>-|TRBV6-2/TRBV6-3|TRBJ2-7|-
CASSRTTGSSYEQYF
TGTGCCAGCAGTAGAACGACAGGCAGCTCCTACGAGCAGTACTTC
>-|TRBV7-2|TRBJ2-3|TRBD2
CASTPPGGGDTQYF
TGTGCCAGCACCCCTCCCGGGGGGGGAGATACGCAGTATTTT
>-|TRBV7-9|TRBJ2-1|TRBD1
CASSWRPGQSDNEQFF
TGTGCCAGCAGCTGGAGACCGGGACAGAGCGACAATGAGCAGTTCTTC
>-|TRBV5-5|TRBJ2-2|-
CASSRGIGANTGELFF
TGTGCCAGCAGCCGGGGGATAGGGGCGAACACCGGGGAGCTGTTTTTT
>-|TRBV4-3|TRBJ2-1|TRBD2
CASSQDEREWSYNEQFF
TGCGCCAGCAGCCAAGATGAGCGGGAGTGGTCCTACAATGAGCAGTTCTTC
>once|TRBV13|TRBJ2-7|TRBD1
CASSPAGTENPYEQYF
TGTGCCAGCAGCCCGGCCGGGACAGAGAACCCCTACGAGCAGTACTTC
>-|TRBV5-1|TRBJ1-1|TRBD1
CASSSTGLAVAFF
TGCGCCAGCAGCTCGACAGGGCTGGCGGTAGCTTTCTTT
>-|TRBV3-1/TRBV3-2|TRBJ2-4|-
CASSQDLVAKNIQYF
TGTGCCAGCAGCCAAGACCTAGTAGCCAAAAACATTCAGTACTTC
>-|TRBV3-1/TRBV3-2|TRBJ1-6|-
CASSQVGGIYNSPLHF
TGTGCCAGCAGCCAAGTAGGGGGAATCTATAATTCACCCCTCCACTTT
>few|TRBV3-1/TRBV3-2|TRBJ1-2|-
CASRWQGNYGYTF
TGTGCCAGCAGGTGGCAGGGGAACTATGGCTACACCTTC
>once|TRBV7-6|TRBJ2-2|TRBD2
CASSSPLAGGRVTGELFF
TGTGCCAGCAGCTCGCCACTAGCGGGAGGGCGGGTCACCGGGGAGCTGTTTTTT
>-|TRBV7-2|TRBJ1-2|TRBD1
CASSSRQGAGYGYTF
TGTGCCAGCAGCTCCCGACAGGGGGCTGGCTATGGCTACACCTTC
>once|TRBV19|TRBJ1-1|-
CASSIVSLNTEAFF
TGTGCCAGTAGTATAGTAAGCCTGAACACTGAAGCTTTCTTT
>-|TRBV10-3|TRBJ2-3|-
CAISEKPGPDTQYF
TGTGCCATCAGTGAGAAACCAGGCCCAGATACGCAGTATTTT
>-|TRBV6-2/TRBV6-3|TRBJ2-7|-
CASSYSKRSLRRHEQYF
TGTGCCAGCAGTTACTCTAAGCGTTCCCTGAGGCGGCACGAGCAGTACTTC
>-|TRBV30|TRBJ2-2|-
CAWSLGWTNTGELFF
TGTGCCTGGAGTCTCGGGTGGACAAACACCGGGGAGCTGTTTTTT
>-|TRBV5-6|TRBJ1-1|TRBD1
CASRPQGTDTEAFF
TGTGCCAGCAGACCACAGGGGACGGACACTGAAGCTTTCTTT